Listed below are T cell receptor beta chains from one sample, sequenced in a study of blood T cell repertoires in COVID-19. Clones were read by immunoSEQ multiplex PCR, and TCRdb kept only the in-frame ones, dropping some. The sample has 220,000 or so clones, roughly 84% seen once. What was sequenced was peripheral blood. The receptors were gathered from a woman of 80 years or more with acute or convalescent COVID-19. CDR3s include the opening cysteine and the closing phenylalanine or tryptophan. Not every row has a clone size; where given, it reads once, few, many or a size class.

J	V	size	CDR3
TRBJ1-6	TRBV27	NA	CASSELHMNSPLHF
TRBJ1-5	TRBV10-3	NA	CAISEQQPGTARPQPQHF
TRBJ1-5	TRBV19	NA	CASSMGSNQPQHF
TRBJ2-3	TRBV6-5	once	CASSYQTARGDTQYF
TRBJ1-5	TRBV12-3/TRBV12-4	once	CASSFPGNQPQHF
TRBJ2-7	TRBV3-1/TRBV3-2	few	CASSQRTGEGEQYF
TRBJ1-2	TRBV6-5	once	CASSYALEMSYTF
TRBJ2-2	TRBV7-6	NA	CASSPGQAMAGELFF
TRBJ2-7	TRBV28	NA	CASSLSPTGGLNYEQYF
TRBJ2-3	TRBV14	NA	CASSRTGGGPPDTQYF
TRBJ2-7	TRBV6-6	NA	CASSLGLDQAEQYF
TRBJ1-3	TRBV9	NA	CASSAREGIGTGAGNTIYF
TRBJ1-6	TRBV25-1	NA	CASSESRGNNSPLHF
TRBJ1-2	TRBV29-1	NA	CSVEGSGTDGYTF
TRBJ2-7	TRBV6-4	NA	CASPRHGLPDEQYF
TRBJ1-2	TRBV3-1/TRBV3-2	NA	CASSQDTRVRGYTF
TRBJ2-3	TRBV28	NA	CASSFGIAGGISSDTQYF
TRBJ2-7	TRBV11-2	NA	CASSLIRPGGGYEQYF
TRBJ1-3	TRBV30	NA	CAWSAFGQHYSGNTIYF
TRBJ1-5	TRBV15	once	CATGDSSNQPQHF
TRBJ2-1	TRBV4-3	NA	CASSDLQSGTRDNEQFF
TRBJ1-2	TRBV19	NA	CASSKQGARKNYGYTF
TRBJ2-5	TRBV11-3	NA	CASSLGIPGLKLETQYF
TRBJ1-4	TRBV9	NA	CASSAQTGGVGEKLFF
TRBJ1-6	TRBV5-1	NA	CASRTGLNSPLHF
TRBJ1-5	TRBV28	NA	CASTRLGGNQPQHF
TRBJ1-5	TRBV19	NA	CASSVVTRSNQPQHF
TRBJ2-2	TRBV11-1	NA	CASSPPGAVTGELFF
TRBJ1-1	TRBV5-4	NA	CASSLQGARNTEAFF
TRBJ1-3	TRBV19	NA	CASSTAGQGAGNTIYF
TRBJ2-5	TRBV5-1	NA	CASSLGLGAETQYF
TRBJ1-2	TRBV3-1/TRBV3-2	NA	CASSQAVRSPYGYTF
TRBJ1-2	TRBV6-6	once	CASRPTGVAYGYTF
TRBJ1-1	TRBV2	NA	CASSVNIVTEAFF
TRBJ1-4	TRBV6-5	few	CASSWDRSNEKLFF
TRBJ2-2	TRBV10-3	NA	CAITVSGQGAGTGELFF
TRBJ1-1	TRBV3-1/TRBV3-2	NA	CASSPDRREAFF
TRBJ1-6	TRBV3-1/TRBV3-2	NA	CASSQDISPLHF
TRBJ1-5	TRBV6-2/TRBV6-3	NA	CASSYSGRLGNQPQHF
TRBJ1-1	TRBV18	NA	CASSTPSRPEAFF
TRBJ2-7	TRBV21-1	once	CASSKSTGGHEQYF
TRBJ1-1	TRBV5-1	NA	CASSLDRPRERAFF
TRBJ1-2	TRBV28	NA	CASSPTSDRSYGYTF
TRBJ2-1	TRBV6-2/TRBV6-3	once	CASSLDRGTYNEQFF
TRBJ2-1	TRBV6-5	NA	CASTGGALGEQFF
TRBJ1-2	TRBV2	NA	CASSLTGESYGYTF
TRBJ1-2	TRBV6-5	NA	CASSYSRQGPYGYTF
TRBJ2-3	TRBV19	NA	CASSSGLAGGYTQYF
TRBJ1-1	TRBV20-1	few	CSASYLTGRRTEAFF
TRBJ2-5	TRBV6-5	few	CASSPSLETQYF
TRBJ2-4	TRBV19	NA	CASTARGGPKNIQYF
TRBJ2-2	TRBV7-9	many	CASSWSGGTANTGELFF
TRBJ1-6	TRBV7-6	NA	CASSLERAQGSPLHF
TRBJ2-7	TRBV19	NA	CASGTYEQYF
TRBJ1-4	TRBV6-5	few	CASSYSLGGGEKLFF